The 12 T cell receptor beta chains in this list originate from one sample, sequenced in a study of Graves' ophthalmopathy and Graves' hyperthyroidism. Amplifying from RNA transcripts, the study obtained TCR beta CDR3 regions. First-round RT-PCR employed HTBI primers, with a second-round multiplex PCR after it. A single record per CDR3 protein comes from TCRdb applying MiXCR to the multiplex PCR reads. The table includes a few hundred thousand distinct CDR3 sequences, approximately 17% detected once. The sequenced material came from peripheral blood. These receptors came from an adult woman with stable Graves' hyperthyroidism.

This clonotype showed up many times. An end of the junction does not agree with germline; a read error may underlie this. The gene calls are TRBV7-8 and TRBJ2-2; 7 bases fit TRBD2. The CDR3 runs 16 residues. The V gene's germline CDR1 is SGHVS and CDR2 FQNEAQ. The CDR3 DNA sequence: TGCGCCAGCAGCTTGACGGGACTACTAAACACCGGGGAGCTGTTTTTT. It yields the protein CASSLTGLLNTGELFF.

This clonotype was picked up many times. CDR3 sequence reads: CASSIRAGTNTEAFF. In DNA, the CDR3 is TGTGCCAGTAGTATAAGGGCAGGGACGAACACTGAAGCTTTCTTT. This chain uses TRBV19 with TRBJ1-1, with D perhaps TRBD1 (5 bases). CDR3 length: 15 residues. The V gene's germline CDR1 is LNHDA and CDR2 SQIVND (reference sequence). Trimming stripped 2 bases from V and 1 base from J, with 11 bases between.

This clonotype was counted many times. The chain links TRBV28 to TRBJ2-7; 7 nucleotides agree with TRBD2. The V gene's germline CDR1 is MDHEN and CDR2 SYDVKM. V lost 3 bases, J lost 7 bases, and 12 bases stayed unmatched. The CDR3 totals 15 residues. Written as DNA, the CDR3 is TGTGCCAGCAGTTTCCCGTCGCCGGGGGGTGGGGAGCAGTACTTC. Amino acid sequence: CASSFPSPGGGEQYF.

Details on this clonotype: Given a much more abundant clone one base away, this may be a read error. The V call is TRBV20-1, the J call TRBJ2-5, with 9 bases aligning to TRBD1. The CDR3 consists of 16 residues. From germline, CDR1 is DFQATT and CDR2 SNEGSKA (reference sequence). CDR3: CSADLSGQGRGETKYF. In DNA, the CDR3 is TGCAGTGCTGACCTTTCGGGACAGGGACGAGGAGAGACCAAGTACTTC.

This clonotype was seen ten or more times. This rearrangement joins TRBV7-2 to TRBJ2-2; tentatively, D is TRBD2 (6 bases). Trimming removed 5 bases at V and 5 bases at J, with 18 bases between. From germline, CDR1 is SGHTA and CDR2 FQGNSA. The CDR3 contains 16 residues. CDR3 in DNA: TGTGCCAGCAGCGCAGAGCTAGCGTTCACAACCGGGGAGCTGTTTTTT. It encodes CASSAELAFTTGELFF.

This clonotype was found many times. V usage is TRBV29-1 and J usage is TRBJ2-7; unclear D gene. V lost 1 base and J 2 bases, leaving 15 bases between the germline ends. Germline V lookup: CDR1 SQVTM, CDR2 ANQGSEA. The CDR3 covers 15 residues. The CDR3 nucleotides read TGCAGCGTTGAAGGGGGATACTGGGTTGCCTACGAGCAGTACTTC. This sequence encodes CSVEGGYWVAYEQYF.

This clonotype was observed many times. The V and J genes are TRBV6-1 and TRBJ2-7, with 7 nucleotides matching TRBD2. V was pared by 6 bases and J by 6 bases, with 8 bases of the junction left unmatched. The CDR3 spans 13 residues. From germline, CDR1 is MNHNS and CDR2 SASEGT. The CDR3 protein is CASRPPGGGEQYF. CDR3 nucleotides: TGTGCCAGCAGACCCCCGGGGGGAGGCGAGCAGTACTTC.

There are many counts of this clonotype. V usage is TRBV5-1 and J usage is TRBJ2-7; 8 bases align to TRBD1. Germline V gene data show CDR1 as SGHRS and CDR2 as YFSETQ. Trimming cost V 4 bases and J 5 bases; bases outside gene matches: 11. CDR3 size: 15 residues. In nucleotides, the CDR3 is TGCGCCAGCAGCCTTGGCCAGGGGGCCGGGAACGAGCAGTACTTC. Translation: CASSLGQGAGNEQYF.

This clonotype was counted at least ten times. This chain links TRBV5-4 with TRBJ2-7; 9 nucleotides agree with TRBD1. Trimming at V came to 4 bases and at J to 1 base, leaving 6 bases not matched to a gene. CDR3 length equals 15 residues. Per the germline V gene, CDR1 is SGHNT and CDR2 is YYREEE (reference sequence). DNA of the CDR3: TGTGCCAGCAGCCCTGGACAGGGGACGTCCTACGAGCAGTACTTC. This sequence encodes CASSPGQGTSYEQYF.

This clonotype was found many times. V gene TRBV29-1 combines with J gene TRBJ2-6, with 7 bases identical to TRBD1. V shed 6 bases, J shed 0 bases, and the junction held 5 bases outside the gene matches. The CDR3 is 15 amino acids. Looked up from germline, CDR1 is SQVTM and CDR2 is ANQGSEA. DNA for the CDR3: TGCAGCGTCTCCCGGGACAGCTCTGGGGCCAACGTCCTGACTTTC. The encoded protein is CSVSRDSSGANVLTF.

The CDR3 DNA is TGCGCCAGCAGCCAAGTACCGGGCCAGCCCCAGCATTTT. The encoded protein is CASSQVPGQPQHF. The rearrangement uses TRBV4-1 and TRBJ1-5; D unresolved. V lost 1 base to trimming and J lost 7 bases, with 8 bases between them. The CDR3 has 13 amino acids. Germline V gene sequence: CDR1 MGHRA, CDR2 YSYEKL.

V and J are TRBV28 and TRBJ1-1, with TRBD1 as a possible D gene (6 bases). Trimming removed 5 bases at V and 8 bases at J, with 15 bases between. CDR1 and CDR2 from the germline V gene are MDHEN and SYDVKM. This CDR3 comprises 13 residues. CDR3 in DNA: TGTGCCAGCAGTCCACAGGGAAGTGGCGAAGCTTTCTTT. Translating gives CASSPQGSGEAFF.